The 27 T cell receptor beta chains presented below share a single source sample, sequenced in a study of cytomegalovirus exposure and HLA in healthy donors. The PCR made use of 60 Vbeta and 13 Jbeta primers. The protocol was immunoSEQ multiplex PCR, while the TCRdb copy is restricted to in-frame clones and leaves out a portion. The sample records under 85,000 clones, around 77% being singletons. The source material was PBMCs. The receptors were gathered from a woman between 40 and 55 years old in good health and CMV-seropositive.

This chain joins TRBV2 and TRBJ1-5, with D uncertain. The CDR3 is made up of 15 amino acids. CDR1 SNHLY and CDR2 FYNNEI come from the germline V gene. Deletions cut 1 base from V and 0 bases from J, with 7 bases between. The CDR3 DNA follows: TGTGCCAGCAGTGAAGGGAGAAATAGCAATCAGCCCCAGCATTTT. It is translated as CASSEGRNSNQPQHF.

The chain uses TRBV4-1 and TRBJ1-6; D gene uncertain. With 1 base removed from V and 0 bases from J, the gap between germline ends came to 10 bases. Germline-derived CDR1 and CDR2 are MGHRA and YSYEKL. The CDR3 is made up of 17 amino acids. CDR3 bases: TGCGCCAGCAGCCAAGGCCTCACAAGCTCCTATAATTCACCCCTCCACTTT. Amino acids: CASSQGLTSSYNSPLHF.

The chain combines TRBV4-1 with TRBJ2-7, with D perhaps matching TRBD2 (6 bases). Germline CDR1 MGHRA, CDR2 YSYEKL. Trimming left V 0 bases short and J 0 bases short, with 21 bases between. The CDR3 is made up of 19 amino acids. The CDR3 bases are TGCGCCAGCAGCCAAGAAAGGGCCCTTAGAGCGGGCTACTCCTACGAGCAGTACTTC. Translating it yields CASSQERALRAGYSYEQYF.

The chain links TRBV19 to TRBJ1-5; 9 nucleotides agree with TRBD1. CDR1 is LNHDA and CDR2 is SQIVND in the germline V gene (reference sequence). Germline trimming cut 2 bases from V and 2 bases from J; bases unmatched to any gene: 4. The CDR3 is 16 residues long. The DNA for the CDR3 is TGTGCCAGTAGTATATTTGACAGGGGGGGCAATCAGCCCCAGCATTTT. As protein: CASSIFDRGGNQPQHF. The complete variable domain, with remaining parts taken from reference TRBV19 and TRBJ1-5, reads DGGITQSPKYLFRKEGQNVTLSCEQNLNHDAMYWYRQDPGQGLRLIYYSQIVNDFQKGDIAEGYSVSREKKESFPLTVTSAQKNPTAFYLCASSIFDRGGNQPQHFGDGTRLSIL.

V and J are TRBV5-1 and TRBJ2-2; possible D gene TRBD2, 5 bases. This CDR3 is 16 amino acids long. The germline V gene has CDR1 SGHRS and CDR2 YFSETQ. The ends were cut back, 1 base at V and 0 bases at J, with 10 bases in the middle. The CDR3 is CASSLLAGTNTGELFF. CDR3 DNA sequence: TGCGCCAGCAGCTTGCTGGCGGGTACGAACACCGGGGAGCTGTTTTTT.

This clone was recorded a few times. The V call is TRBV5-1, the J call TRBJ2-3; a weak D match, TRBD1 (5 bases). Germline CDR1 reads SGHRS; CDR2 reads YFSETQ. This CDR3 is 16 amino acids long. Trimming pared 4 bases from V and 0 bases from J, leaving 15 bases between. The CDR3 protein is CASSEDIAASTDTQYF. CDR3 DNA: TGCGCCAGCAGCGAGGACATAGCAGCTAGCACAGATACGCAGTATTTT.

The chain carries TRBV6-4 and TRBJ1-1; 7 bases are a match to TRBD1. Germline V gives CDR1 MRHNA, CDR2 SNTAGT. V gave up 0 bases and J gave up 7 bases; unmatched junction bases: 8. The CDR3 contains 15 residues. The CDR3 reads CASSDSTTGRFEAFF. CDR3 in DNA: TGTGCCAGCAGTGACTCTACGACAGGGCGGTTTGAAGCTTTCTTT.

The chain is built from TRBV29-1 and TRBJ2-3, with D uncertain. Germline assignment: CDR1 SQVTM and CDR2 ANQGSEA. V lost 5 bases and J 4 bases, leaving 10 bases between the germline ends. The CDR3 totals 12 residues. CDR3 bases: TGCAGCGTTTCTCTCGGTGCAGATACGCAGTATTTT. This codes for CSVSLGADTQYF.

The rearrangement uses TRBV7-3 and TRBJ2-1; D not certain. Between the trimmed V and J ends, which lost 2 bases and 6 bases, there was a span of 11 bases. CDR3 length: 14 residues. CDR1 and CDR2 from the germline V gene are SGHTA and FQGTGA. The CDR3 loop reads CASSLGVGRNEQFF. In nucleotides, the CDR3 is TGTGCCAGCAGCTTAGGAGTTGGTCGCAATGAGCAGTTCTTC.

The rearrangement links TRBV29-1 to TRBJ1-1; 9 nucleotides align to TRBD1. Germline lookup yields CDR1 SQVTM and CDR2 ANQGSEA. This CDR3 has 13 amino acids. J lost 6 bases, V lost 6 bases, and 8 bases had no gene match. CDR3 nucleotides: TGCAGCGTCGGGACAGGGTCGGCGGCTGAAGCTTTCTTT. This sequence encodes CSVGTGSAAEAFF. The whole variable domain, filled in from reference TRBV29-1 and TRBJ1-1, reads SAVISQKPSRDICQRGTSLTIQCQVDSQVTMMFWYRQQPGQSLTLIATANQGSEATYESGFVIDKFPISRPNLTFSTLTVSNMSPEDSSIYLCSVGTGSAAEAFFGQGTRLTVV.

This clone has only a few counts. V and J are TRBV25-1 and TRBJ2-7, with 9 bases fitting TRBD2. The CDR3 loop spans 13 amino acids. J was trimmed by 4 bases and V by 10 bases; bases with no gene match: 8. From germline, CDR1 is MGHDK and CDR2 SYGVNS. The CDR3: CATREAGGYEQYF. DNA for the CDR3: TGTGCCACCCGGGAAGCGGGGGGTTACGAGCAGTACTTC.

J is TRBJ1-2 and V is TRBV7-9; D ambiguous. V was clipped by 4 bases and J by 0 bases, with 15 bases between them. Germline V gives CDR1 SEHNR, CDR2 FQNEAQ (reference sequence). The CDR3 is 16 residues long. The CDR3 is CASSSALEWTNYGYTF. CDR3 bases: TGTGCCAGCAGCTCGGCGCTAGAGTGGACTAACTATGGCTACACCTTC.

The chain combines TRBV6-6 with TRBJ2-3, with D possibly TRBD2 on 6 matching bases. The CDR3 runs 15 residues. The V end was cut by 6 bases, the J end by 2 bases, with 15 bases between. Per the germline V gene, CDR1 is MNHNY and CDR2 is SVGAGI (reference sequence). CDR3 in DNA: TGTGCCAGCAGCGAGACTAGAACCCCCACAGATACGCAGTATTTT. Translation: CASSETRTPTDTQYF.

The chain joins TRBV30 to TRBJ1-6; the D is unclear. CDR1 and CDR2 from the germline V gene are GTSNPN and SVGIG (reference sequence). CDR3 length: 13 amino acids. V lost 2 bases, J lost 8 bases, and 10 bases lay in between. Here the CDR3 reads CAWSRGRHSPLHF. The CDR3 DNA is TGTGCCTGGAGTAGAGGGAGGCATTCACCCCTCCACTTT.

The chain is built from TRBV6-5 and TRBJ2-1, with 13 bases that match TRBD2. Germline loops: CDR1 MNHEY, CDR2 SVGAGI. The CDR3 has 15 residues. The trim removed 6 bases at V and 7 bases at J, leaving 6 bases unmatched. The CDR3 sequence: CASSPGLAGRNEQFF. The CDR3 DNA is TGTGCCAGCAGCCCGGGACTAGCGGGGAGAAATGAGCAGTTCTTC.

This clone has only one observation. This chain joins TRBV29-1 and TRBJ2-1; 13 bases match TRBD2. This CDR3 has 18 amino acids. V was pared by 6 bases and J by 1 base, with 12 bases of the junction left unmatched. Germline CDR1 is SQVTM and CDR2 is ANQGSEA. In DNA form, the CDR3 reads TGCAGCGTCTTCACGGGACTAGCGGGATCAGCTTCCTACAATGAGCAGTTCTTC. Translated: CSVFTGLAGSASYNEQFF.

V usage is TRBV15 and J usage is TRBJ2-7, with D possibly being TRBD1 (6 bases). Deletions cut 3 bases from V and 6 bases from J, with 12 bases between. Per germline, CDR1 LNHNV and CDR2 YYDKDF (reference sequence). The CDR3 totals 13 residues. Here the CDR3 DNA reads TGTGCCACCAGCAGGAGGGGGAGCAGCGAGCAGTACTTC. It yields the protein CATSRRGSSEQYF.

The chain has TRBV11-1 and TRBJ2-5; 7 positions match TRBD1. Trimming at V came to 5 bases and at J to 2 bases, leaving 8 bases not matched to a gene. Germline V gene lookup returns CDR1 SGHAT and CDR2 FQDESV (reference sequence). CDR3 length: 15 residues. The CDR3 bases are TGTGCCAGCAGCCTCCCAGGGGGACCGCAAGAGACCCAGTACTTC. This encodes CASSLPGGPQETQYF.

This clone was detected a few times. The V and J genes are TRBV30 and TRBJ1-1; weak D call: TRBD1 (5 bases). Between the trimmed V and J ends, which lost 2 bases and 4 bases, there was a span of 20 bases. Germline V gene sequence: CDR1 GTSNPN, CDR2 SVGIG (reference sequence). The CDR3 totals 16 residues. The CDR3 loop is CAWSSPILAGTTEAFF. In DNA, the CDR3 is TGTGCCTGGAGTTCTCCGATCCTCGCGGGGACCACTGAAGCTTTCTTT. The complete variable domain, with remaining parts taken from reference TRBV30 and TRBJ1-1, reads SQTIHQWPATLVQPVGSPLSLECTVEGTSNPNLYWYRQAAGRGLQLLFYSVGIGQISSEVPQNLSASRPQDRQFILSSKKLLLSDSGFYLCAWSSPILAGTTEAFFGQGTRLTVV.

This sequence joins TRBV9 and TRBJ2-6; 8 nucleotides line up with TRBD1. V shed 5 bases, J shed 0 bases, and the junction held 4 bases outside the gene matches. Germline assignment: CDR1 SGDLS and CDR2 YYNGEE. The CDR3 is 16 amino acids. The CDR3 sequence: CASRDRESSGANVLTF. CDR3 in DNA: TGTGCCAGCAGGGACAGGGAGTCCTCTGGGGCCAACGTCCTGACTTTC. The full variable domain, completed using reference TRBV9 and TRBJ2-6, is DSGVTQTPKHLITATGQRVTLRCSPRSGDLSVYWYQQSLDQGLQFLIQYYNGEERAKGNILERFSAQQFPDLHSELNLSSLELGDSALYFCASRDRESSGANVLTFGAGSRLTVL.

The V and J genes are TRBV29-1 and TRBJ2-7; 11 bases align to TRBD1. CDR3 length: 13 amino acids. Unmatched junction bases numbered 6, after V lost 7 bases and J lost 4 bases. Germline V gene sequence: CDR1 SQVTM, CDR2 ANQGSEA. The CDR3 bases are TGCAGCGCTGCCGGGACAGGGGGGTACGAGCAGTACTTC. Its protein is CSAAGTGGYEQYF.

This sequence joins TRBV6-1 and TRBJ1-6, with TRBD1 matching 9 bases. CDR3 length: 15 residues. After removal of 5 bases from V and 7 bases from J, the junction contained 6 bases not matched to a gene. Germline V gene lookup returns CDR1 MNHNS and CDR2 SASEGT. The DNA for the CDR3 is TGTGCCAGCAGTAAGGGACAGGGCACGAATTCACCCCTCCACTTT. It translates to CASSKGQGTNSPLHF.

This clone has more than one count but fewer than ten. J is TRBJ1-2 and V is TRBV5-1; 7 bases line up with TRBD1. V lost 2 bases and J lost 8; bases outside the gene matches: 9. CDR1 is SGHRS and CDR2 is YFSETQ in the germline V gene. This CDR3 has 14 residues. Here the CDR3 reads CASSFGVRGSGYTF. CDR3 nucleotide sequence: TGCGCCAGCAGCTTTGGCGTCAGGGGGTCCGGCTACACCTTC. Full variable domain (missing parts from reference TRBV5-1 and TRBJ1-2): KAGVTQTPRYLIKTRGQQVTLSCSPISGHRSVSWYQQTPGQGLQFLFEYFSETQRNKGNFPGRFSGRQFSNSRSEMNVSTLELGDSALYLCASSFGVRGSGYTFGSGTRLTVV.

The chain links TRBV2 to TRBJ2-1; the D is unclear. Germline V gene data show CDR1 as SNHLY and CDR2 as FYNNEI. Trimming cost V 7 bases and J 5 bases, with 6 bases left between them. The CDR3 consists of 11 residues. The CDR3 here is CASMSNNEQFF. In DNA form, the CDR3 reads TGTGCCAGCATGAGCAACAATGAGCAGTTCTTC.

The chain employs TRBV14 and TRBJ2-3; tentative D call: TRBD2 (5 bases). Per the germline V gene, CDR1 is SGHDN and CDR2 is FVKESK. There are 15 residues in the CDR3. The V end was cut by 4 bases, the J end by 2 bases, with 13 bases between. This CDR3 reads CASSPWTGNTDTQYF. The CDR3, as DNA: TGTGCCAGCAGCCCCTGGACCGGGAACACAGATACGCAGTATTTT. Full variable domain (rest looked up from reference TRBV14 and TRBJ2-3): EAGVTQFPSHSVIEKGQTVTLRCDPISGHDNLYWYRRVMGKEIKFLLHFVKESKQDESGMPNNRFLAERTGGTYSTLKVQPAELEDSGVYFCASSPWTGNTDTQYFGPGTRLTVL.

The chain couples TRBV14 to TRBJ2-7; 12 bases align to TRBD2. Germline-derived CDR1 and CDR2 are SGHDN and FVKESK. J lost 2 bases, V lost 4 bases, and 9 bases had no gene match. CDR3 length: 17 residues. CDR3 residues: CASSRKWTSGTAYEQYF. CDR3 DNA: TGTGCCAGCAGCCGCAAATGGACTAGCGGGACGGCCTACGAGCAGTACTTC. Filled out from reference TRBV14 and TRBJ2-7, the complete variable domain reads EAGVTQFPSHSVIEKGQTVTLRCDPISGHDNLYWYRRVMGKEIKFLLHFVKESKQDESGMPNNRFLAERTGGTYSTLKVQPAELEDSGVYFCASSRKWTSGTAYEQYFGPGTRLTVT.

This clone was counted a few times. J is TRBJ2-5 and V is TRBV6-1; 11 positions agree with TRBD2. Per the germline V gene, CDR1 is MNHNS and CDR2 is SASEGT. The J segment lost 2 bases and the V segment lost 2 bases, leaving 10 bases of the junction unmatched. CDR3 size: 18 residues. The CDR3 nucleotides read TGTGCCAGCAGTGAAAGGAGAGGACTAGCGGGTTATCAAGAGACCCAGTACTTC. It translates to CASSERRGLAGYQETQYF.